The clone carrying this TCR beta chain has only a few counts. Trimming removed 2 bases from V and 8 bases from J, with 10 bases in between. This CDR3 is built from 14 residues. Germline CDR1 and CDR2: SGHTA and FQGNSA. The data derive from a study of blood T cells in healthy people across ages. For the second PCR, which ran for roughly 6 to 11 cycles, a sample-barcoded 5' primer and a J-beta primer mix were used. The authors tagged each cDNA molecule using a template-switch adaptor with 12 random nucleotides. TCRdb reprocessed the 5' RACE reads with MiXCR, giving one entry per CDR3 protein. The sample shows 1.5 million to 2 million distinct CDR3 sequences, 28% of them seen only once.

The sequence derives from a woman aged 30 to 39 in good health. The rearrangement links TRBV7-2 to TRBJ1-6; possible D gene TRBD1, 6 bases. Sequenced sample: blood. The CDR3 loop reads CASSLRQGYSPLHF. CDR3 DNA: TGTGCCAGCAGCTTAAGGCAGGGGTATTCACCCCTCCACTTT.